This T cell receptor (beta chain) was sequenced for a study of T cell changes during pregnancy in multiple sclerosis. Germline V lookup: CDR1 SGHAT, CDR2 FQDESV (reference sequence). V lost 5 bases and J lost 2; bases outside the gene matches: 8. This CDR3 has 15 residues. Method: immunoSEQ multiplex PCR; TCRdb's copy keeps in-frame clones and lacks some. The table shows tens of thousands of clones, with about 91% occurring only once. Specimen: CD4+ T cells from peripheral blood mononuclear cells, collected in the first trimester of pregnancy. This clonotype originated in a female donor in good health, enrolled as a control in a pregnancy study. V usage is TRBV11-1 and J usage is TRBJ1-2; 7 nucleotides line up with TRBD1. This chain's CDR3 is CASSVNRGVNYGYTF. For the CDR3, the DNA is TGTGCCAGCAGCGTGAACAGGGGCGTGAACTATGGCTACACCTTC.